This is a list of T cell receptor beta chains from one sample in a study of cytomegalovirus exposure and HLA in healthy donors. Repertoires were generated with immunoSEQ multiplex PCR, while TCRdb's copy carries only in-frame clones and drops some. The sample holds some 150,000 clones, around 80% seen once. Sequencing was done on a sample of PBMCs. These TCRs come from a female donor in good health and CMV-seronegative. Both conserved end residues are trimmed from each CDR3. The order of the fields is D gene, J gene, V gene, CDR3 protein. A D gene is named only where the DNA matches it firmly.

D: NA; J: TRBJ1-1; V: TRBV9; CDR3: ASSSDGGQTEAF
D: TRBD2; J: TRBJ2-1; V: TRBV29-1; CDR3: SVVTSGGSYNEQF
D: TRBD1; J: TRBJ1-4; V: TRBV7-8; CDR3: ASSPDRDNEKLF
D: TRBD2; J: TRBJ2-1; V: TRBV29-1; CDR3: SLSLPPGTSGRYNEQF
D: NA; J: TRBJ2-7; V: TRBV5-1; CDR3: ASSLDRQPSSYEQY
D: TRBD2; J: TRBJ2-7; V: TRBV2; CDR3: ASSEEGLAPYEQY
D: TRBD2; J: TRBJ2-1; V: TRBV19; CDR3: ASKTRDYYNEQF
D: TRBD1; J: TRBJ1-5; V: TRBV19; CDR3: ASSIGTGHQPQH
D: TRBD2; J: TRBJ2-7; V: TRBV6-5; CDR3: ATFRARGGYEQY
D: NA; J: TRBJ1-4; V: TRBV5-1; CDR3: ASSLDSPATNEKLF
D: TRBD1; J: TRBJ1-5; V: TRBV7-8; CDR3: ASSPRGQRFSNQPQH
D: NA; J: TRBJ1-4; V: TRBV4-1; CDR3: ASSQARGLEKLF
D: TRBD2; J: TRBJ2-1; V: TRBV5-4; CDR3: ASSLAGGLYNEQF
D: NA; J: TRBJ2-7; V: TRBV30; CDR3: AWYGGVGYEQY
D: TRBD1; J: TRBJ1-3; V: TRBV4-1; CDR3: ASSLGGTGGNTIY
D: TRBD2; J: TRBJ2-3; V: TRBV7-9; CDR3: ASSLASGRGDTQY
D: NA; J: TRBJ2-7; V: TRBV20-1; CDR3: SEARIYEQY
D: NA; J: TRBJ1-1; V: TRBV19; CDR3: ASSIDVTYTNTEAF
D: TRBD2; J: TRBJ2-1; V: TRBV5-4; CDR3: ASNYGAGANNEQF
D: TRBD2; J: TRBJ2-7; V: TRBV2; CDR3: ASSLGLAAYEQY
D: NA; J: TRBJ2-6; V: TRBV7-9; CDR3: ASSLGSGANVLT
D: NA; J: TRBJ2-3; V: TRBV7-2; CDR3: ASSLAGQFTDTQY
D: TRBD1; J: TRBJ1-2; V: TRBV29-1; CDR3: SVADRTNYGYT
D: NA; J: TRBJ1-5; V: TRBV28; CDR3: ASRTAYSNQPQH